The 32 T cell receptor beta chains in this list originate from one sample, sequenced in a study of vaccination and CD4 T cells after COVID-19. Scientists ran DNA taken from cultured CD4+ T cells through the Oncomine TCR Beta short-read assay for sequencing. A single record per CDR3 protein comes from TCRdb applying MiXCR to the PCR reads. This repertoire shows about 12,000 distinct CDR3 sequences, around 50% found once; its top ten account for around 21%. Treatment: roughly 10-day PBMC culture with coronavirus spike peptide pools or control peptides (ViraFEST assay). Their antigen targets remain unknown. Sequencing input: CD4+ T cells from blood, cultured in vitro. The receptors were gathered from a human donor who had recovered from COVID-19.

The chain is built from TRBV6-1 and TRBJ2-3, with 9 bases matching TRBD2. The trim removed 7 bases at V and 2 bases at J, leaving 4 bases unmatched. This CDR3 region has 14 residues. Germline V gene lookup returns CDR1 MNHNS and CDR2 SASEGT. The CDR3 bases are TGTGCCAGCACGCCGGGACTAGCCACAGATACGCAGTATTTT. Protein sequence: CASTPGLATDTQYF.

The chain has TRBV7-8 and TRBJ1-2, with D perhaps TRBD1 (5 bases). Germline V gene data show CDR1 as SGHVS and CDR2 as FQNEAQ. Trimming removed 1 base from V and 8 bases from J, with 17 bases in between. The CDR3 length is 15 residues. CDR3 coding DNA: TGTGCCAGCAGCTTAGGGGGCATGGCGGACTCCGGCTACACCTTC. This sequence encodes CASSLGGMADSGYTF.

This chain uses TRBV20-1 with TRBJ2-3; the D is unclear. The germline V gene has CDR1 DFQATT and CDR2 SNEGSKA (reference sequence). CDR3 size: 13 residues. V lost 6 bases and J 0 bases, leaving 10 bases between the germline ends. The CDR3 bases are TGCAGTGCGACATCACTGAGCACAGATACGCAGTATTTT. This encodes CSATSLSTDTQYF.

The chain employs TRBV4-3 and TRBJ2-6; TRBD1 might be the D (6 bases). Germline V gene sequence: CDR1 LGHNA, CDR2 YSLEER. CDR3 length: 15 residues. Trimming left V 3 bases short and J 0 bases short, with 6 bases between. The CDR3 sequence: CASSQDSSGANVLTF. DNA of the CDR3: TGCGCCAGCAGCCAGGACAGCTCTGGGGCCAACGTCCTGACTTTC.

This clonotype has only a few counts. This chain links TRBV24-1 with TRBJ1-1; no firm D call. V was clipped by 5 bases and J by 0 bases, with 6 bases between them. In germline, CDR1 is KGHDR, CDR2 SFDVKD. CDR3 size: 13 residues. The CDR3 DNA follows: TGTGCCACCAGTGGTAAGATGAACACTGAAGCTTTCTTT. It is translated as CATSGKMNTEAFF.

The sample holds a few counts of this clonotype. The chain carries TRBV20-1 and TRBJ1-1; D remains unclear. The germline gives CDR1 DFQATT, CDR2 SNEGSKA (reference sequence). The length of the CDR3 is 13 residues. With 3 bases removed from V and 0 bases from J, the gap between germline ends came to 8 bases. Here the CDR3 reads CSASRSMNTEAFF. The CDR3 DNA reads TGCAGTGCTAGTAGATCCATGAACACTGAAGCTTTCTTT.

The chain combines TRBV20-1 with TRBJ1-1; D possibly corresponds to TRBD1 (5 bases). The V gene's germline CDR1 is DFQATT and CDR2 SNEGSKA (reference sequence). This CDR3 contains 14 residues. V lost 2 bases to trimming and J lost 1 base, with 11 bases between them. DNA for the CDR3: TGCAGTGCTAGAAGGGACTCGGGGAACACTGAAGCTTTCTTT. It encodes CSARRDSGNTEAFF.

This chain joins TRBV28 and TRBJ1-5, with D tentatively TRBD1 (6 bases). This CDR3 is built from 14 residues. Germline assignment: CDR1 MDHEN and CDR2 SYDVKM. The CDR3 loop reads CACTPTQGTQPQHF. CDR3 DNA: TGTGCTTGTACCCCAACACAGGGCACTCAGCCCCAGCATTTT.

The V gene is TRBV6-2 or TRBV6-3, the J gene TRBJ2-2; possibly TRBD2 for D (6 bases). Germline-derived CDR1 and CDR2 are MNHEY and SVGEGT. The CDR3 loop spans 13 amino acids. Trimming shortened V by 6 bases and J by 4 bases, and 9 bases separated the two germline ends. The CDR3 here is CASRMTSTGELFF. DNA for the CDR3: TGTGCCAGCAGGATGACTAGCACCGGGGAGCTGTTTTTT.

The genes are TRBV10-1 and TRBJ1-6; tentatively, D is TRBD1 (6 bases). In germline, CDR1 is WNHNN, CDR2 SYGVQD (reference sequence). CDR3 length equals 17 residues. V lost 8 bases to trimming and J lost 0 bases, with 17 bases between them. CDR3 sequence (DNA): TGCGCCAGCCATTACAGGGCCCTCGGCTCCTATAATTCACCCCTCCACTTT. Protein: CASHYRALGSYNSPLHF.

There are a few counts of this clonotype. The gene calls are TRBV7-8 and TRBJ1-2, with 10 bases that match TRBD1. CDR3 size: 15 residues. CDR1 is SGHVS and CDR2 is FQNEAQ in the germline V gene. Unmatched junction bases numbered 4, after V lost 5 bases and J lost 1 base. The CDR3 spells CASSSRDRGNYGYTF. The DNA of the CDR3 is TGTGCCAGCAGCAGCCGGGACAGGGGTAACTATGGCTACACCTTC.

The chain joins TRBV20-1 to TRBJ2-3, with D possibly being TRBD1 or TRBD2 (5 bases each). Trimming left V 2 bases short and J 1 base short, with 16 bases between. Germline V lookup: CDR1 DFQATT, CDR2 SNEGSKA (reference sequence). The CDR3 extends over 16 amino acids. Here the CDR3 DNA reads TGCAGTGCTAGAACATTCACGGGGCTGGGCACAGATACGCAGTATTTT. Its translation: CSARTFTGLGTDTQYF.

The chain uses TRBV6-2 or TRBV6-3 and TRBJ1-2, with D uncertain. This CDR3 region has 14 residues. Germline values: CDR1 MNHEY, CDR2 SVGEGT. V was clipped by 4 bases and J by 3 bases, with 12 bases between them. The CDR3 is CASSSYRDHYGYTF. CDR3 sequence (DNA): TGTGCCAGCAGTTCTTACCGGGATCACTATGGCTACACCTTC.

This clonotype turned up a few times. This chain uses TRBV10-3 with TRBJ2-7; TRBD1 might be the D (8 bases). This CDR3 has 14 residues. The germline V gene has CDR1 ENHRY and CDR2 SYGVKD. Trimming stripped 4 bases from V and 7 bases from J, with 17 bases between. The CDR3 DNA reads TGTGCCATCAGTGCGCTGACAGGGGAGGGTGAGCAGTACTTC. It translates to CAISALTGEGEQYF.

The V call is TRBV20-1, the J call TRBJ2-3; D remains unclear. Trimming stripped 5 bases from V and 6 bases from J, with 9 bases between. The CDR3 is 11 residues long. Germline assignment: CDR1 DFQATT and CDR2 SNEGSKA (reference sequence). CDR3 in DNA: TGCAGTGCTGGACCCGGGGATACGCAGTATTTT. It is translated as CSAGPGDTQYF.

This clonotype was recorded a few times. This chain links TRBV30 with TRBJ2-5; TRBD1 aligns across 11 bases. The CDR3 extends over 17 amino acids. Germline V gives CDR1 GTSNPN, CDR2 SVGIG (reference sequence). The trim removed 5 bases at V and 5 bases at J, leaving 16 bases unmatched. The CDR3 region has the DNA TGTGCCTGGGCGGTCGTACGGACAGGGGGCCGTCGGGAGACCCAGTACTTC. Encoded protein: CAWAVVRTGGRRETQYF. Full variable domain (remainder filled in from reference TRBV30 and TRBJ2-5): SQTIHQWPATLVQPVGSPLSLECTVEGTSNPNLYWYRQAAGRGLQLLFYSVGIGQISSEVPQNLSASRPQDRQFILSSKKLLLSDSGFYLCAWAVVRTGGRRETQYFGPGTRLLVL.

The rearrangement joins TRBV7-9 to TRBJ2-5; D may correspond to TRBD1 or TRBD2 (5 bases each). With 4 bases removed from V and 0 bases from J, the gap between germline ends came to 12 bases. CDR1 is SEHNR and CDR2 is FQNEAQ in the germline V gene (reference sequence). This CDR3 is 15 amino acids long. The CDR3 DNA follows: TGTGCCAGCAGCTCCCGGGACGGTCACCAAGAGACCCAGTACTTC. This sequence encodes CASSSRDGHQETQYF.

This clonotype was recorded a few times. The genes are TRBV2 and TRBJ2-3, with 9 bases fitting TRBD1. This CDR3 has 16 residues. The germline CDR1 and CDR2 sequences are SNHLY and FYNNEI. After removal of 5 bases from V and 1 base from J, the junction contained 7 bases not matched to a gene. For the CDR3, the DNA is TGTGCCAGCAGTCAACAGGGGGCTCTCGGCACAGATACGCAGTATTTT. Translated: CASSQQGALGTDTQYF. Looking up the rest from reference TRBV2 and TRBJ2-3 gives the full variable domain: EPEVTQTPSHQVTQMGQEVILRCVPISNHLYFYWYRQILGQKVEFLVSFYNNEISEKSEIFDDQFSVERPDGSNFTLKIRSTKLEDSAMYFCASSQQGALGTDTQYFGPGTRLTVL.

This rearrangement joins TRBV10-3 to TRBJ1-1, with 8 bases fitting TRBD1. Germline lookup yields CDR1 ENHRY and CDR2 SYGVKD. V trimming: 6 bases; J trimming: 4 bases; junction bases outside the gene matches: 4. The CDR3 is 13 residues long. The CDR3 region is CAIRDREGTEAFF. CDR3 coding DNA: TGTGCCATCAGGGACAGGGAGGGCACTGAAGCTTTCTTT.

The chain recombines TRBV20-1 with TRBJ1-4; no definite D call. Trimming shortened V by 0 bases and J by 5 bases, and 16 bases separated the two germline ends. The CDR3 has 16 amino acids. Looked up from germline, CDR1 is DFQATT and CDR2 is SNEGSKA (reference sequence). The CDR3 here is CSARDQSDQANEKLFF. The DNA for the CDR3 is TGCAGTGCTAGAGATCAATCTGACCAAGCCAATGAAAAACTGTTTTTT.

The chain combines TRBV20-1 with TRBJ2-7; either TRBD1 or TRBD2 may fit D (5 bases each). Germline V gene lookup returns CDR1 DFQATT and CDR2 SNEGSKA (reference sequence). V shed 1 base and J shed 3 bases, with 13 bases lying between them. The CDR3 runs to 14 residues. The CDR3 sequence is CSARVGGHNYEQYF. In nucleotides, the CDR3 is TGCAGTGCTAGAGTAGGAGGACATAACTACGAGCAGTACTTC.

This clonotype was detected only once. J is TRBJ2-5 and V is TRBV6-1, with no clear D. The CDR3 is made up of 13 amino acids. Per the germline V gene, CDR1 is MNHNS and CDR2 is SASEGT. The V end was cut by 7 bases, the J end by 1 base, with 10 bases between. CDR3 in amino acids: CASIFSVQETQYF. DNA for the CDR3: TGTGCCAGCATCTTCTCGGTCCAAGAGACCCAGTACTTC.

There are a few counts of this clonotype. The gene calls are TRBV30 and TRBJ1-5; D is perhaps TRBD1 (6 bases). This CDR3 contains 16 residues. Trimming cost V 2 bases and J 0 bases, with 14 bases left between them. Germline V gene data show CDR1 as GTSNPN and CDR2 as SVGIG (reference sequence). The CDR3 region is CAWSTGQPYSNQPQHF. The CDR3 DNA sequence: TGTGCCTGGAGTACTGGACAGCCCTATAGCAATCAGCCCCAGCATTTT.

A remark on this clonotype: At one of its ends the junction is not consistent with the germline gene, which may arise from a read error. The chain has TRBV7-2 and TRBJ2-3; 10 bases map to TRBD2. Germline CDR1 SGHTA, CDR2 FQGNSA. The CDR3 contains 15 residues. In DNA, the CDR3 is TGTGCCAACAGCTTCGGGCTAGCGGGAGCCGATACGCAGTATTTT. As protein: CANSFGLAGADTQYF. Supplemented by reference TRBV7-2 and TRBJ2-3, the full variable domain reads GAGVSQSPSNKVTEKGKDVELRCDPISGHTALYWYRQSLGQGLEFLIYFQGNSAPDKSGLPSDRFSAERTGGSVSTLTIQRTQQEDSAVYLCANSFGLAGADTQYFGPGTRLTVL.

The chain links TRBV7-3 to TRBJ1-6; D uncertain. Per germline, CDR1 SGHTA and CDR2 FQGTGA. V was trimmed by 8 bases and J by 4 bases, leaving 3 bases between them. The CDR3 loop spans 11 amino acids. CDR3 in DNA: TGTGCCAGCGGATATAATTCACCCCTCCACTTT. This sequence encodes CASGYNSPLHF.

The chain is built from TRBV20-1 and TRBJ2-7; perhaps TRBD1 as D (5 bases). The germline gives CDR1 DFQATT, CDR2 SNEGSKA (reference sequence). Trimming pared 1 base from V and 3 bases from J, leaving 16 bases between. The CDR3 consists of 15 residues. CDR3 coding DNA: TGCAGTGCTAGAGGTCTTTCAGGGTCGGGCTACGAGCAGTACTTC. It codes for CSARGLSGSGYEQYF.

This chain joins TRBV11-2 and TRBJ2-3; D unclear. The CDR3 sequence is 12 residues long. Trimming cost V 6 bases and J 5 bases, with 9 bases left between them. The V gene's germline CDR1 is SGHAT and CDR2 FQNNGV. CDR3 loop: CASSAMGDTQYF. CDR3 coding DNA: TGTGCCAGCAGTGCCATGGGAGATACGCAGTATTTT.

The chain links TRBV19 to TRBJ2-1; D is ambiguous. The germline V gene encodes CDR1 LNHDA and CDR2 SQIVND (reference sequence). The CDR3 sequence is 12 residues long. V dropped 2 bases and J dropped 13 bases, with 12 bases sitting between them. CDR3 protein: CASSISRTYQFF. CDR3 sequence (DNA): TGTGCCAGTAGTATATCAAGGACGTACCAGTTCTTC.

This clonotype was found a few times. The rearrangement links TRBV19 to TRBJ1-5, with D possibly being TRBD1 (6 bases). CDR1 is LNHDA, CDR2 SQIVND, per germline (reference sequence). The V and J ends lost 0 bases and 6 bases respectively, with 15 bases between them. The CDR3 has 16 amino acids. The CDR3 spells CASSIDRWGGGQPQHF. DNA for the CDR3: TGTGCCAGTAGTATAGATCGATGGGGGGGCGGTCAGCCCCAGCATTTT.

The genes are TRBV28 and TRBJ1-1, with TRBD1 as a possible D gene (6 bases). This CDR3 spans 15 amino acids. CDR1 MDHEN and CDR2 SYDVKM come from the germline V gene. The ends were cut back, 8 bases at V and 6 bases at J, with 22 bases in the middle. The CDR3 DNA follows: TGTGCCAGCCAGCCCGGGACACCGGGACGGGCTGAAGCTTTCTTT. This codes for CASQPGTPGRAEAFF.

The J gene is TRBJ1-1, the V gene TRBV27; D is perhaps TRBD1 (5 bases). The germline V and J ends were trimmed by 2 bases and 1 base, with 8 bases remaining between them. Germline values: CDR1 MNHEY, CDR2 SMNVEV (reference sequence). The CDR3 runs to 14 residues. The CDR3 region has the DNA TGTGCCAGCAGTTTACGACAGTCGAACACTGAAGCTTTCTTT. Translating gives CASSLRQSNTEAFF.

The rearrangement uses TRBV5-4 and TRBJ2-2, with D maybe TRBD2 (5 bases). The CDR3 length is 13 residues. Germline CDR1 and CDR2: SGHNT and YYREEE (reference sequence). Trimming took off 4 bases at V and 7 bases at J, with 11 bases between the two ends. Written as DNA, the CDR3 is TGTGCCAGCAGCCATATTGAGGGCGGGGAGCTGTTTTTT. Translating gives CASSHIEGGELFF.